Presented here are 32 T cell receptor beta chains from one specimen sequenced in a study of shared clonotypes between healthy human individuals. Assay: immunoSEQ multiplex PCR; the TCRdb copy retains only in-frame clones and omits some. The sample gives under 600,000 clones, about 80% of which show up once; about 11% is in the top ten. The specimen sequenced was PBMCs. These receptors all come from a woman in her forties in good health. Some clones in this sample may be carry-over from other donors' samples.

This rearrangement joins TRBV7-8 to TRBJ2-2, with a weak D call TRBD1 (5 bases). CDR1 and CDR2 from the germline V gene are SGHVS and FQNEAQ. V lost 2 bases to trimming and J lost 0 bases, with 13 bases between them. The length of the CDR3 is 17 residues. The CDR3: CASSLIPRAANTGELFF. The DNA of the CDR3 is TGTGCCAGCAGCTTAATCCCCAGGGCAGCGAACACCGGGGAGCTGTTTTTT.

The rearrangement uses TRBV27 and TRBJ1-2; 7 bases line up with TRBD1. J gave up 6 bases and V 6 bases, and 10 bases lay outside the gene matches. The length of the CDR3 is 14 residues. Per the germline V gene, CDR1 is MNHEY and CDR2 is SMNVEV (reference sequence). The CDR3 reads CASRRVAGGDGYTF. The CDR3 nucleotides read TGTGCCAGCAGGCGGGTAGCAGGGGGGGATGGCTACACCTTC.

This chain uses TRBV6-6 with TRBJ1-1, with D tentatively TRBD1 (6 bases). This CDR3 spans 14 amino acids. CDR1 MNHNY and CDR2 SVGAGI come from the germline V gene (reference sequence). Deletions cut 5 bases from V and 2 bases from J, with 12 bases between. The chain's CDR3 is CASSNTGKNTEAFF. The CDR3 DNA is TGTGCCAGCAGTAACACAGGGAAAAACACTGAAGCTTTCTTT.

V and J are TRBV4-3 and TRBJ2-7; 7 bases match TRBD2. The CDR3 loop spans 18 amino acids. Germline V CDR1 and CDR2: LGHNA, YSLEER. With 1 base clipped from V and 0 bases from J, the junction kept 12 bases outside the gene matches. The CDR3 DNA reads TGCGCCAGCAGCCAAGTTAACCCTTCAGCGGGGCACTCCTACGAGCAGTACTTC. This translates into CASSQVNPSAGHSYEQYF.

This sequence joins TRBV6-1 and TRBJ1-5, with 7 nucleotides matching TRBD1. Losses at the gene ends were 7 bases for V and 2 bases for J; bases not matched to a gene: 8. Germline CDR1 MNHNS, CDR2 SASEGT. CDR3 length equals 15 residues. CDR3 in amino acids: CASNPTGLGNQPQHF. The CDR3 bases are TGTGCCAGCAACCCGACAGGGTTAGGCAATCAGCCCCAGCATTTT.

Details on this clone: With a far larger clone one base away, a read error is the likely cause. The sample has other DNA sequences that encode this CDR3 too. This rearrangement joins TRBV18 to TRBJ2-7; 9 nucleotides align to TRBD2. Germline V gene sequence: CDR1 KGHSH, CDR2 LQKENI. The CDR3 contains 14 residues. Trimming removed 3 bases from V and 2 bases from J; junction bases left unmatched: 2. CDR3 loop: CASSPIAGAYEQYF. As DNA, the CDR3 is TGTGCCAGCTCACCTATAGCGGGGGCCTACGAGCAGTACTTC.

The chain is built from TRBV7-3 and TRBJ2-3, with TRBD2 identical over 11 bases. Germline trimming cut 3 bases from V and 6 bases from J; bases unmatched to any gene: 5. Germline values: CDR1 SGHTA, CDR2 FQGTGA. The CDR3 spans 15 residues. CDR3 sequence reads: CASSLIAGGPDTQYF. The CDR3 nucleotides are TGTGCCAGCAGCTTGATAGCGGGAGGGCCGGATACGCAGTATTTT.

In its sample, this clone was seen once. CDR3 amino acids: CASGPSGGSGTDTQYF. Written as DNA, the CDR3 is TGTGCTAGTGGCCCGAGTGGGGGATCTGGCACAGATACGCAGTATTTT. This chain connects TRBV12-5 to TRBJ2-3; perhaps D is TRBD1 or TRBD2 (5 bases each). Germline V gene sequence: CDR1 LGHNT, CDR2 FRNRAP. This CDR3 is built from 16 residues. V was trimmed by 6 bases and J by 1 base, leaving 17 bases between them.

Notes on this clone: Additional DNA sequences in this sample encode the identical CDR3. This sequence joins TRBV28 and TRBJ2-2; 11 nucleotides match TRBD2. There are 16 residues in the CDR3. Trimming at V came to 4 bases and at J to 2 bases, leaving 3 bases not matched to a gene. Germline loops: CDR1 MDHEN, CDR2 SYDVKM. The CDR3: CASSWGLAANTGELFF. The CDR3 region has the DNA TGTGCCAGCAGTTGGGGACTAGCGGCTAACACCGGGGAGCTGTTTTTT.

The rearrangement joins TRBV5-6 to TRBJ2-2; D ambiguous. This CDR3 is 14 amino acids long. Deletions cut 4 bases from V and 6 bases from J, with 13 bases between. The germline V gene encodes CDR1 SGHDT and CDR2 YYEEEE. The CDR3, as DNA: TGTGCCAGCAGCCCGGGTGGGGTTGCCGGGGAGCTGTTTTTT. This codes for CASSPGGVAGELFF.

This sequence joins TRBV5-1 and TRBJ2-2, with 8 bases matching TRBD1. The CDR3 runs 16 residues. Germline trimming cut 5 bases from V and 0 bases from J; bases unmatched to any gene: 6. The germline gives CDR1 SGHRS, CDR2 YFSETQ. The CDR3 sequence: CASREDRVANTGELFF. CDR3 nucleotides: TGCGCCAGCAGGGAGGACAGGGTAGCGAACACCGGGGAGCTGTTTTTT.

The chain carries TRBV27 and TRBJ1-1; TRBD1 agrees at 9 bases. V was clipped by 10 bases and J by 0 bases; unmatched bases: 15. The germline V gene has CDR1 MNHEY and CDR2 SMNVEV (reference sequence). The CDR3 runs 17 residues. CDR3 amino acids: CATPSSTGGVMNTEAFF. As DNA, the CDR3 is TGTGCCACCCCTTCGAGTACAGGGGGCGTAATGAACACTGAAGCTTTCTTT.

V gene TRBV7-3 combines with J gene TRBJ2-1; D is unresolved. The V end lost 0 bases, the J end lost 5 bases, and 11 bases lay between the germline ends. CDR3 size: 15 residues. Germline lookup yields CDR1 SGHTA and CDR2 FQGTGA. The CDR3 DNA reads TGTGCCAGCAGCTTAACTGGGGATGGGAACAATGAGCAGTTCTTC. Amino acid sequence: CASSLTGDGNNEQFF.

CDR3 sequence reads: CAWSLTGNDGYTF. DNA for the CDR3: TGTGCCTGGAGTTTGACAGGCAACGATGGCTACACCTTC. V and J are TRBV30 and TRBJ1-2; TRBD1 is a possible D gene (6 bases). The V end was cut by 2 bases, the J end by 6 bases, with 13 bases between. CDR3 length equals 13 residues. The germline V gene encodes CDR1 GTSNPN and CDR2 SVGIG (reference sequence).

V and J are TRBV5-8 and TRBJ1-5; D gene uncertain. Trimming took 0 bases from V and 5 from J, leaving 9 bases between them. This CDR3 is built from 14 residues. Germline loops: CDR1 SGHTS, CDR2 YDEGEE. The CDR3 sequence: CASSLGQPDQPQHF. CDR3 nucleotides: TGTGCCAGCAGCTTGGGTCAGCCCGATCAGCCCCAGCATTTT.

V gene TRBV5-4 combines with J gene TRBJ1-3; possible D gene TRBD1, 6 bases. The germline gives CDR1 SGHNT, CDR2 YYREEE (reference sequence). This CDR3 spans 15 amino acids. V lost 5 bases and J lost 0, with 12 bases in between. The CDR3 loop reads CASSPGVYSGNTIYF. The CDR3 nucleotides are TGTGCCAGCAGTCCAGGGGTTTACTCTGGAAACACCATATATTTT.

The CDR3 coding sequence is TGTGCCAGCAGTCCGCCCGGGAGGGCCTACGAGCAGTACTTC. Its translation is CASSPPGRAYEQYF. The chain links TRBV28 to TRBJ2-7; TRBD2 aligns across 8 bases. CDR3 length: 14 amino acids. The V gene end was trimmed by 5 bases and the J gene end by 2 bases; junction bases not matched to a gene: 5. Germline-derived CDR1 and CDR2 are MDHEN and SYDVKM.

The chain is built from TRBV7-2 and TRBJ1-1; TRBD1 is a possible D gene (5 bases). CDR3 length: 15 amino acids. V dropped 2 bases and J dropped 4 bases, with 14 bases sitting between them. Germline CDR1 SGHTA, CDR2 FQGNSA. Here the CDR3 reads CASSLKQGGGTEAFF. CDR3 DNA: TGTGCCAGCAGCTTAAAGCAGGGAGGTGGCACTGAAGCTTTCTTT.

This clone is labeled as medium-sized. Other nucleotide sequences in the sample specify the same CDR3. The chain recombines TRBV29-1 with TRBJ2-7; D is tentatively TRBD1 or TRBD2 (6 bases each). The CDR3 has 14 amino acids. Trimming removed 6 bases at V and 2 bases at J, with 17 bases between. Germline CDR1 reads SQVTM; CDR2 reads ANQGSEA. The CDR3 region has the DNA TGCAGCGTGGGGGCTGGGCGGGAACCCTACGAGCAGTACTTC. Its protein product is CSVGAGREPYEQYF.

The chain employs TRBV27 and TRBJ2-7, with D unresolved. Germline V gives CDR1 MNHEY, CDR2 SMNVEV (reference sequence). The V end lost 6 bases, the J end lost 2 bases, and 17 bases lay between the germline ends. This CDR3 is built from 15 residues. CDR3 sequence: CASRRQAETTYEQYF. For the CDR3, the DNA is TGTGCCAGCAGAAGACAAGCAGAGACAACCTACGAGCAGTACTTC.

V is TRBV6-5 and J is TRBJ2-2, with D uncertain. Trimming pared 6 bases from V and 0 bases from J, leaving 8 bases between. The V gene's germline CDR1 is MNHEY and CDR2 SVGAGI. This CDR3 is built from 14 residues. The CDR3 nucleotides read TGTGCCAGCAGCCCCGACCCGAACACCGGGGAGCTGTTTTTT. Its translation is CASSPDPNTGELFF.

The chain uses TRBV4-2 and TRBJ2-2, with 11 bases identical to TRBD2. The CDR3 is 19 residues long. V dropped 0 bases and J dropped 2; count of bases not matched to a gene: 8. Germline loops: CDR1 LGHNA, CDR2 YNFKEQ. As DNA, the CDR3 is TGTGCCAGCAGCCAAGATTTACTAGCGGGAGAAACTAACACCGGGGAGCTGTTTTTT. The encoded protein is CASSQDLLAGETNTGELFF.

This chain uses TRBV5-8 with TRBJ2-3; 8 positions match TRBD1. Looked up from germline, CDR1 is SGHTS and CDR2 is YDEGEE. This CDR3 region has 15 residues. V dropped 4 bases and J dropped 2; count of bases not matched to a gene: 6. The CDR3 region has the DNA TGTGCCAGCAGCCGGACAGGGAGGCACACAGATACGCAGTATTTT. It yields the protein CASSRTGRHTDTQYF.

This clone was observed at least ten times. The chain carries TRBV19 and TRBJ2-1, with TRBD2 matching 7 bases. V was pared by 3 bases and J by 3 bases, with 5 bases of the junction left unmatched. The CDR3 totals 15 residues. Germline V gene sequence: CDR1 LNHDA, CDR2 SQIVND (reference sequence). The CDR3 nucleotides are TGTGCCAGTAGTATGGAGGGAGGGGACTACAATGAGCAGTTCTTC. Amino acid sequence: CASSMEGGDYNEQFF.

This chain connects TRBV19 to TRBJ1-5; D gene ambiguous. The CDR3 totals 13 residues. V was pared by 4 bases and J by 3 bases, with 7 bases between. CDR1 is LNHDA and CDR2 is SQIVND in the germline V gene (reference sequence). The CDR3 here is CASSKGDNQPQHF. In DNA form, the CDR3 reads TGTGCCAGTAGTAAGGGTGACAATCAGCCCCAGCATTTT.

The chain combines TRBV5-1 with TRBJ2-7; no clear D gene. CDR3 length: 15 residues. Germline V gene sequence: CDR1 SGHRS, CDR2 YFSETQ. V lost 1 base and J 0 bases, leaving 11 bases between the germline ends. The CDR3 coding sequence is TGCGCCAGCAGCTTGTTGTCGGAAAGCTCCTACGAGCAGTACTTC. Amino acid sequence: CASSLLSESSYEQYF.

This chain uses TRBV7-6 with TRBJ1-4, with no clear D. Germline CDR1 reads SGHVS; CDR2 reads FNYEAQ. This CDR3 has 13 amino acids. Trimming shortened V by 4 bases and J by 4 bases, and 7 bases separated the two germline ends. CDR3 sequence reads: CASSSGINEKLFF. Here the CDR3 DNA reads TGTGCCAGCAGCTCGGGCATTAATGAAAAACTGTTTTTT.

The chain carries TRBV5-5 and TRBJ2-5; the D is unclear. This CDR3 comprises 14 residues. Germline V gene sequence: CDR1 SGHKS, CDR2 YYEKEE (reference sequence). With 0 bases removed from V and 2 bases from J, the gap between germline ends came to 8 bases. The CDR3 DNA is TGTGCCAGCAGCTTGGGGTGGCAGCAAGAGACCCAGTACTTC. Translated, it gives CASSLGWQQETQYF.

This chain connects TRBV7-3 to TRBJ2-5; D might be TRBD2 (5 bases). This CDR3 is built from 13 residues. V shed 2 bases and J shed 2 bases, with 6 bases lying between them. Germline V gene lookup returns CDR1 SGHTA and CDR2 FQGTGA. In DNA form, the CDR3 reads TGTGCCAGCAGCTTAGAGGGACAAGAGACCCAGTACTTC. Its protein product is CASSLEGQETQYF.

CDR3 in amino acids: CASSLVQGFSADQPQHF. CDR3 nucleotides: TGTGCCAGCAGCCTAGTTCAAGGCTTCTCCGCTGATCAGCCCCAGCATTTT. The rearrangement links TRBV7-9 to TRBJ1-5; D remains unclear. The CDR3 covers 17 residues. Trimming pared 5 bases from V and 5 bases from J, leaving 22 bases between. The germline V gene has CDR1 SEHNR and CDR2 FQNEAQ (reference sequence).

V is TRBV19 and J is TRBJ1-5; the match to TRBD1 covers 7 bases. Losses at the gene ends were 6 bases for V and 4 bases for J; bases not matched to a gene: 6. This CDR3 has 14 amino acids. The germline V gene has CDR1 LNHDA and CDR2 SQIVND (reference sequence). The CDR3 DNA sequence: TGTGCCAGTAGGGAACAGGGGAGGAATCAGCCCCAGCATTTT. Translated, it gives CASREQGRNQPQHF.

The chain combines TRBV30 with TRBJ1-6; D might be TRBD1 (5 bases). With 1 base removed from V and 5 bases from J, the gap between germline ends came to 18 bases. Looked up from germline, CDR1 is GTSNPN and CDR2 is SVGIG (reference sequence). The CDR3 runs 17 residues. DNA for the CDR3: TGTGCCTGGAGTGGCGGCTCTACGGGACGGGATAATTCACCCCTCCACTTT. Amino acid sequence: CAWSGGSTGRDNSPLHF.